These T cell receptor beta chains were read from a single sample in a study of shared clonotypes between healthy human individuals. The assay was immunoSEQ multiplex PCR, and TCRdb's table has in-frame clones only and misses some. This table holds roughly 2.2 million clones, 85% to 95% found once. The sequenced sample was naive CD4+ T cells from PBMCs. These receptors all come from a young man in good health. Some clones in this sample may be carry-over from other donors' samples. The CDR3 runs from the conserved cysteine through the conserved F or W. A D gene is named only where the DNA matches it firmly. Some rows mark clone size as missing; the rest say once, few, many or name a class of expanded clone.

clone size: NA
D gene: NA
V gene: TRBV9
J gene: TRBJ1-1
CDR3 protein: CASSVGVLDTEAFF
CDR3 DNA: TGTGCCAGCAGCGTAGGTGTTTTGGACACTGAAGCTTTCTTT

clone size: NA
D gene: TRBD2
V gene: TRBV7-2
J gene: TRBJ2-1
CDR3 protein: CASSLDGLAGSEFF
CDR3 DNA: TGTGCCAGCAGCTTAGATGGACTAGCGGGCTCTGAGTTCTTC

clone size: NA
D gene: NA
V gene: TRBV28
J gene: TRBJ2-3
CDR3 protein: CASSLGSTDTQYF
CDR3 DNA: TGTGCCAGCAGTTTGGGAAGCACAGATACGCAGTATTTT

clone size: NA
D gene: NA
V gene: TRBV18
J gene: TRBJ2-3
CDR3 protein: CASSPVDSTDTQYF
CDR3 DNA: TGTGCCAGCTCACCAGTGGATAGCACAGATACGCAGTATTTT

clone size: NA
D gene: NA
V gene: TRBV27
J gene: TRBJ1-4
CDR3 protein: CASSLSPNEKLFF
CDR3 DNA: TGTGCCAGCAGTTTATCACCCAATGAAAAACTGTTTTTT

clone size: NA
D gene: TRBD1
V gene: TRBV27
J gene: TRBJ2-5
CDR3 protein: CASSSLHRGWGQETQYF
CDR3 DNA: TGTGCCAGCAGTTCACTCCACAGGGGTTGGGGGCAAGAGACCCAGTACTTC

clone size: NA
D gene: NA
V gene: TRBV28
J gene: TRBJ2-7
CDR3 protein: CASSGGQSYEQYF
CDR3 DNA: TGTGCCAGCAGCGGGGGACAGAGCTACGAGCAGTACTTC

clone size: NA
D gene: NA
V gene: TRBV7-3
J gene: TRBJ2-3
CDR3 protein: CASSSLGGTDTQYF
CDR3 DNA: TGTGCCAGCAGCAGTTTGGGGGGCACAGATACGCAGTATTTT

clone size: NA
D gene: NA
V gene: TRBV30
J gene: TRBJ2-2
CDR3 protein: CAWSLKLSSTNTGELFF
CDR3 DNA: TGTGCCTGGAGTTTGAAATTATCTAGCACGAACACCGGGGAGCTGTTTTTT

clone size: once
D gene: TRBD2
V gene: TRBV7-2
J gene: TRBJ2-7
CDR3 protein: CASSRSGTSGSYEQYF
CDR3 DNA: TGTGCCAGCAGCCGTTCCGGGACTAGCGGGAGTTACGAGCAGTACTTC

clone size: once
D gene: NA
V gene: TRBV5-1
J gene: TRBJ2-1
CDR3 protein: CASSLGGSSSYNEQFF
CDR3 DNA: TGCGCCAGCAGCTTGGGTGGCTCCAGCTCCTACAATGAGCAGTTCTTC

clone size: NA
D gene: TRBD2
V gene: TRBV19
J gene: TRBJ2-5
CDR3 protein: CASSPSGQQETQYF
CDR3 DNA: TGTGCCAGTAGCCCTAGCGGGCAGCAAGAGACCCAGTACTTC

clone size: NA
D gene: NA
V gene: TRBV28
J gene: TRBJ1-1
CDR3 protein: CASSLLELNTEAFF
CDR3 DNA: TGTGCCAGCAGTTTGTTGGAGCTGAACACTGAAGCTTTCTTT

clone size: NA
D gene: NA
V gene: TRBV4-2
J gene: TRBJ2-1
CDR3 protein: CASSQVNPTYNEQFF
CDR3 DNA: TGTGCCAGCAGCCAAGTGAACCCAACTTACAATGAGCAGTTCTTC

clone size: once
D gene: NA
V gene: TRBV7-8
J gene: TRBJ1-3
CDR3 protein: CASSLGIRGGNTIYF
CDR3 DNA: TGTGCCAGCAGCTTAGGGATACGTGGTGGAAACACCATATATTTT

clone size: NA
D gene: NA
V gene: TRBV2
J gene: TRBJ1-1
CDR3 protein: CASSEGEGAFF
CDR3 DNA: TGTGCCAGCAGTGAAGGTGAGGGTGCTTTCTTT

clone size: once
D gene: TRBD1
V gene: TRBV7-6
J gene: TRBJ2-3
CDR3 protein: CASSSWTGSTDTQYF
CDR3 DNA: TGTGCCAGCAGCTCCTGGACAGGGAGCACAGATACGCAGTATTTT